These 5 T cell receptor beta chains were all obtained from the same sample, sequenced in a study of T cell responses to AZD1222 COVID-19 vaccine. Some clones are missing from TCRdb's copy, which holds only in-frame ones; the method was immunoSEQ multiplex PCR. The sample holds around 180,000 clones; 90% to 95% are singletons and the top ten take 9.2%. This sample comprised peripheral blood, obtained on day 0 of AZD1222 vaccination. The receptor source for this set is an adult in good health.

On this clone itself: Germline and junction disagree at one end, which may indicate a read error. The rearrangement links TRBV6-5 to TRBJ1-4, with D unclear. The germline V gene has CDR1 MNHEY and CDR2 SVGAGI. CDR3 size: 14 residues. The CDR3 reads CASSDSGRREKLFF. The CDR3 region has the DNA TGTGCCAGCAGTGACTCTGGACGCCGCGAAAAACTGTTTTTT.

This clone was seen once. The chain uses TRBV14 and TRBJ2-7; D is possibly TRBD1 or TRBD2 (5 bases each). CDR1 and CDR2 from the germline V gene are SGHDN and FVKESK. The CDR3 is 14 residues long. Trimming pared 2 bases from V and 3 bases from J, leaving 11 bases between. The CDR3 here is CASSQYTGLYEQYF. The CDR3 coding sequence is TGTGCCAGCAGCCAATACACAGGACTCTACGAGCAGTACTTC.

The J gene is TRBJ1-4, the V gene TRBV7-2; D not resolved. The CDR3 is made up of 15 amino acids. The germline CDR1 and CDR2 sequences are SGHTA and FQGNSA. V was shortened by 2 bases and J by 7 bases, with 14 bases between the two germline ends. The chain's CDR3 is CASSLSQGSGEKLFF. In DNA, the CDR3 is TGTGCCAGCAGCTTAAGTCAAGGGTCGGGTGAAAAACTGTTTTTT.

The sample holds one count of this clone. The chain couples TRBV5-4 to TRBJ2-1, with D possibly TRBD2 on 5 matching bases. Looked up from germline, CDR1 is SGHNT and CDR2 is YYREEE (reference sequence). The V and J ends lost 0 bases and 0 bases respectively, with 10 bases between them. This CDR3 is 16 amino acids long. The CDR3 region is CASSLGSARSYNEQFF. The CDR3 coding sequence is TGTGCCAGCAGCTTGGGTAGCGCCCGCTCCTACAATGAGCAGTTCTTC.

The chain employs TRBV7-9 and TRBJ1-1, with no clear D. Per germline, CDR1 SEHNR and CDR2 FQNEAQ (reference sequence). CDR3 length: 15 amino acids. Trimming left V 5 bases short and J 6 bases short, with 19 bases between. The CDR3 DNA follows: TGTGCCAGCAGCCGGGTGCCACCCCCCGGGGCTGAAGCTTTCTTT. This translates into CASSRVPPPGAEAFF.